The sequence of this T cell receptor beta chain was determined in a study of response to subunit inactivated influenza vaccine (dated by TCRdb to the late 2010s). Background for the entire study: Deep quantitative T cell receptor repertoire profiling was used in the study to track responses to a trivalent subunit inactivated influenza vaccine. The investigation overall reported the following: The authors proposed that each seasonal influenza vaccination may bring in only a limited number of new T cells.

The CDR3 holds 18 amino acids from the cysteine to the phenylalanine. The CDR3 DNA has 54 bases and is translated from base 1. The germline V gene gives CDR1 as SGHVS and CDR2 as FNYEAQ. V trim: 2 bases; J trim: 3 bases; unmatched bases: 16. The table lists this clonotype with a few counts. Its antigen target is currently unknown. Base-call qualities are not available, and no considerably larger clone is one nucleotide away. To prepare the library, RT-PCR was applied. The sequencing machine was an Illumina HiSeq 2500. Starting from the raw public reads, TCRdb applied fastp trimming at Q25, assembled clones with MiXCR and retained in-frame beta chains. Here each entry gathers all rows of one CDR3 protein and keeps the most common genes and DNA. This sample holds 450,000 to 600,000 distinct CDR3 sequences; about 15% were observed only once. Together, the top ten hold less than 4% of the sample.

The sample was CD4+ T cells sorted from PBMCs, taken less than 30 months after vaccination. This clonotype was sampled from a man aged 50 to 69 who received an inactivated influenza vaccine. Donor details come from another sample of the same person, matched by shared clones. The chain joins TRBV7-6 to TRBJ2-7; 7 bases in between match TRBD2. The CDR3 sequence is CASSLLPLGGSRSYEQYF. Here is the DNA: TGTGCCAGCAGCTTACTCCCCCTGGGCGGGAGTCGGAGCTACGAGCAGTACTTC.